These 21 T cell receptor beta chains share one sample of origin, sequenced in a study of OX40 agonist ivuxolimab in advanced cancers. Here immunoSEQ multiplex PCR was the method, and the copy in TCRdb shows in-frame clones only, minus some. The sample yields about 67,000 clones, approximately 85% seen once. The sequenced sample was CD4+ or CD8+ T cells sorted from blood, obtained in a trial of the OX40 agonist ivuxolimab. The source is an adult with an advanced solid tumor such as melanoma, head and neck, liver or kidney cancer.

V is TRBV11-3 and J is TRBJ2-3; the D gene is possibly TRBD1 (5 bases). CDR3 length: 14 amino acids. Per the germline V gene, CDR1 is SGHNT and CDR2 is YENEEA. V was shortened by 3 bases and J by 0 bases, with 7 bases between the two germline ends. This CDR3 reads CASSLGQSTDTQYF. CDR3 DNA: TGTGCCAGCAGCTTGGGGCAGAGCACAGATACGCAGTATTTT.

The CDR3 nucleotides are TGTGCCAGCAGCTTGGGACAGGGTACGTGGGAGCAGTACTTC. Protein sequence: CASSLGQGTWEQYF. The rearrangement uses TRBV11-3 and TRBJ2-7; 9 bases map to TRBD1. V dropped 3 bases and J dropped 7; count of bases not matched to a gene: 7. The CDR3 is 14 amino acids. Germline lookup yields CDR1 SGHNT and CDR2 YENEEA. Full variable domain (remainder filled in from reference TRBV11-3 and TRBJ2-7): EAGVVQSPRYKIIEKKQPVAFWCNPISGHNTLYWYLQNLGQGPELLIRYENEEAVDDSQLPKDRFSAERLKGVDSTLKIQPAELGDSAVYLCASSLGQGTWEQYFGPGTRLTVT.

This clone is medium-sized. The chain uses TRBV5-4 and TRBJ2-7, with D possibly TRBD1 on 6 matching bases. The CDR3 contains 13 residues. V gave up 1 base and J gave up 10 bases, with 15 bases separating them. CDR1 and CDR2 from the germline V gene are SGHNT and YYREEE (reference sequence). The CDR3 DNA reads as TGTGCCAGCAGCTTGAGTGTTCGGGACAAACAGTACTTC. Translation: CASSLSVRDKQYF.

This clone was picked up a small number of times. The chain couples TRBV6-5 to TRBJ1-1; no definite D call. The ends were cut back, 2 bases at V and 7 bases at J, with 5 bases in the middle. Germline V gene lookup returns CDR1 MNHEY and CDR2 SVGAGI. The CDR3 has 11 amino acids. CDR3 residues: CASSYGYEAFF. CDR3 nucleotide sequence: TGTGCCAGCAGTTACGGTTATGAAGCTTTCTTT.

The chain joins TRBV5-1 to TRBJ1-2, with 7 positions matching TRBD1. CDR1 is SGHRS and CDR2 is YFSETQ in the germline V gene. Trimming removed 4 bases from V and 5 bases from J; junction bases left unmatched: 14. The CDR3 has 16 residues. CDR3 sequence (DNA): TGCGCCAGCAGCACAGGGGATCCAAATTTAGGGTATGGCTACACCTTC. Translating gives CASSTGDPNLGYGYTF.

The chain combines TRBV28 with TRBJ1-6; D call uncertain. This CDR3 spans 17 amino acids. The germline CDR1 and CDR2 sequences are MDHEN and SYDVKM. V was clipped by 5 bases and J by 0 bases, with 14 bases between them. The CDR3 loop reads CASSPGTSSSYNSPLHF. CDR3 DNA sequence: TGTGCCAGCAGTCCGGGCACTTCGAGCTCCTATAATTCACCCCTCCACTTT.

The V gene is TRBV29-1, the J gene TRBJ2-7, with 8 positions matching TRBD1. CDR3 length: 12 residues. V gave up 4 bases and J gave up 6 bases; unmatched junction bases: 5. In germline, CDR1 is SQVTM, CDR2 ANQGSEA. The CDR3 DNA follows: TGCAGCGTTGCCAGACAGGGGCTCGAGCAGTACTTC. It yields the protein CSVARQGLEQYF.

The chain links TRBV7-8 to TRBJ2-3, with 11 nucleotides matching TRBD2. The CDR3 loop spans 17 amino acids. Germline CDR1 is SGHVS and CDR2 is FQNEAQ. The V segment lost 5 bases and the J segment 4 bases; nucleotides outside the gene matches: 11. The CDR3 bases are TGTGCCAGCAGCGATATCGGGCTAGCGGGAGGCCCAGATACGCAGTATTTT. Translation gives CASSDIGLAGGPDTQYF.

V and J are TRBV9 and TRBJ2-3; 7 positions match TRBD2. Germline trimming cut 0 bases from V and 3 bases from J; bases unmatched to any gene: 1. The CDR3 extends over 14 amino acids. The germline CDR1 and CDR2 sequences are SGDLS and YYNGEE. The chain's CDR3 is CASSVVSGTDTQYF. The CDR3 nucleotides read TGTGCCAGCAGCGTAGTTAGCGGGACAGATACGCAGTATTTT.

The chain links TRBV10-3 to TRBJ2-7; TRBD2 agrees at 13 bases. CDR1 and CDR2 from the germline V gene are ENHRY and SYGVKD. Losses at the gene ends were 4 bases for V and 5 bases for J; bases not matched to a gene: 5. CDR3 size: 15 residues. Here the CDR3 reads CAISGGLAGADEQYF. The CDR3 bases are TGTGCCATCAGTGGAGGACTAGCGGGGGCCGACGAGCAGTACTTC.

The V and J genes are TRBV5-4 and TRBJ2-1; TRBD2 aligns across 10 bases. The V and J ends lost 4 bases and 5 bases, in that order; junction bases with no gene match: 12. Germline-derived CDR1 and CDR2 are SGHNT and YYREEE (reference sequence). The CDR3 sequence is 17 residues long. As DNA, the CDR3 is TGTGCCAGCAGCCTATCAGGGGGACTAGCGAGCGACAATGAGCAGTTCTTC. Encoded protein: CASSLSGGLASDNEQFF.

CDR3 in DNA: TGTGCCAGCAGCCGACAACCCGGGACAACTGGTGGCTACACCTTC. It translates to CASSRQPGTTGGYTF. The chain couples TRBV7-8 to TRBJ1-2; D is possibly TRBD1 (6 bases). Germline loops: CDR1 SGHVS, CDR2 FQNEAQ. The CDR3 runs 15 residues. Trimming left V 5 bases short and J 7 bases short, with 20 bases between.

Concerning this clone: The sample contains more than one DNA sequence encoding this CDR3. V is TRBV9 and J is TRBJ2-1; D is undetermined. This CDR3 is 13 amino acids long. Germline V gene sequence: CDR1 SGDLS, CDR2 YYNGEE. Trimming stripped 0 bases from V and 4 bases from J, with 5 bases between. DNA of the CDR3: TGTGCCAGCAGCGTAGGTACGTACAATGAGCAGTTCTTC. Translating gives CASSVGTYNEQFF.

This sequence joins TRBV6-4 and TRBJ2-7; the D is unclear. In germline, CDR1 is MRHNA, CDR2 SNTAGT. Trimming shortened V by 5 bases and J by 3 bases, and 14 bases separated the two germline ends. CDR3 length: 14 residues. The chain's CDR3 is CASSPPVTYYEQYF. Here the CDR3 DNA reads TGTGCCAGCAGTCCCCCAGTTACTTACTACGAGCAGTACTTC.

The chain has TRBV30 and TRBJ2-5; the match to TRBD2 covers 10 bases. Trimming at V came to 4 bases and at J to 3 bases, leaving 8 bases not matched to a gene. CDR3 size: 15 residues. Germline assignment: CDR1 GTSNPN and CDR2 SVGIG (reference sequence). CDR3 sequence reads: CAWKLRTSGEETQYF. The CDR3 region has the DNA TGTGCCTGGAAGCTTAGGACTAGCGGAGAAGAGACCCAGTACTTC.

The chain joins TRBV5-1 to TRBJ2-1; 8 bases agree with TRBD1. Germline CDR1 and CDR2: SGHRS and YFSETQ. The trim removed 0 bases at V and 10 bases at J, leaving 6 bases unmatched. The CDR3 spans 14 residues. The CDR3 spells CASSLGQGAREQFF. The CDR3 DNA is TGCGCCAGCAGCTTGGGGCAGGGGGCACGAGAGCAGTTCTTC.

The chain joins TRBV2 to TRBJ1-5; D is unresolved. The length of the CDR3 is 15 residues. Germline CDR1 and CDR2: SNHLY and FYNNEI. Trimming removed 6 bases from V and 3 bases from J, with 15 bases in between. The CDR3 loop is CASSPDVYLNQPQHF. The CDR3 DNA sequence: TGTGCCAGCAGCCCTGACGTATACCTCAATCAGCCCCAGCATTTT.

In this sample, this clone turned up a few times. The DNA for the CDR3 is TGTGCCAGCAGCCGTTCCGGGACAGAACAGCCCCAGCATTTT. It codes for CASSRSGTEQPQHF. V and J are TRBV6-6 and TRBJ1-5; 7 positions match TRBD1. V lost 6 bases, J lost 7 bases, and 9 bases stayed unmatched. The length of the CDR3 is 14 residues. Germline assignment: CDR1 MNHNY and CDR2 SVGAGI (reference sequence).

V and J are TRBV5-6 and TRBJ1-3, with D maybe TRBD1 (5 bases). CDR1 and CDR2 from the germline V gene are SGHDT and YYEEEE. The CDR3 runs 16 residues. The V end lost 1 base, the J end lost 0 bases, and 11 bases lay between the germline ends. The DNA of the CDR3 is TGTGCCAGCAGCTTGATCAGGGACTTCTCTGGAAACACCATATATTTT. It translates to CASSLIRDFSGNTIYF.

This chain links TRBV5-6 with TRBJ1-3; D call uncertain. CDR1 and CDR2 (germline): SGHDT, YYEEEE. The CDR3 runs to 14 residues. The V gene lost 2 bases and the J gene lost 2 bases, with 8 bases spanning the gap. The CDR3, as DNA: TGTGCCAGCAGCTTCGGTGGGACTGGAAACACCATATATTTT. It specifies CASSFGGTGNTIYF.

Notes on this clone: A read error may be the cause here, since a much bigger clone is one base away. V usage is TRBV23-1 and J usage is TRBJ2-7; D might be TRBD1 or TRBD2, each matching 5 bases. TRBV23-1 is reported as an ORF; its role is uncertain. The CDR3 runs 17 residues. The CDR3 is CANSQSIRDRVAGEQYF. CDR3 coding DNA: TGCGCCAACAGTCAATCGATCCGGGACCGGGTCGCCGGGGAGCAGTACTTC.